These 30 T cell receptor beta chains were sequenced from one sample in a study of T cell repertoires in cytomegalovirus infection. TCRdb called the reads again in MiXCR, with one record for every CDR3 protein. This table has approximately 990,000 distinct CDR3 sequences, about a third appearing once. The antigens for these receptors are not known. The sample here was cultured CD8+ T cells from PBMCs, taken from culture after CMV antigen stimulation. The receptors come from a human donor in good health (CMV status not recorded). Some clones in this sample may be carry-over from other donors' samples.

The chain carries TRBV12-3 or TRBV12-4 and TRBJ1-2, with D perhaps TRBD1 (6 bases). Deletions cut 3 bases from V and 8 bases from J, with 19 bases between. CDR3 length: 15 amino acids. The chain's CDR3 is CASSFYPGDVGGYTF. CDR3 nucleotides: TGTGCCAGCAGTTTTTATCCAGGGGATGTTGGGGGCTACACCTTC.

With regard to this clonotype: Likely a read error: the CDR3 ends without its conserved phenylalanine or tryptophan. The chain employs TRBV12-3 or TRBV12-4 and TRBJ2-5; D possibly uses TRBD1 or TRBD2 (6 bases each). V was pared by 3 bases and J by 5 bases, with 13 bases between. The CDR3 sequence is 14 residues long. This chain's CDR3 is CASSLMGGRETQYS. The CDR3 DNA follows: TGTGCCAGCAGTTTGATGGGGGGCCGGGAGACCCAGTACTCC.

The rearrangement uses TRBV11-2 and TRBJ2-1, with a tentative D call TRBD2 (5 bases). Per the germline V gene, CDR1 is SGHAT and CDR2 is FQNNGV. This CDR3 has 19 residues. V lost 0 bases and J 0 bases, leaving 18 bases between the germline ends. The CDR3 coding sequence is TGTGCCAGCAGCTTAGAAGCGGATAGAGGGTTAAGCTCCTACAATGAGCAGTTCTTC. Translating it yields CASSLEADRGLSSYNEQFF. The variable domain in full, completed from reference TRBV11-2 and TRBJ2-1, reads EAGVAQSPRYKIIEKRQSVAFWCNPISGHATLYWYQQILGQGPKLLIQFQNNGVVDDSQLPKDRFSAERLKGVDSTLKIQPAKLEDSAVYLCASSLEADRGLSSYNEQFFGPGTRLTVL.

This clonotype was observed a few times. V gene TRBV7-8 combines with J gene TRBJ2-7; D call uncertain. Germline V CDR1 and CDR2: SGHVS, FQNEAQ. Trimming removed 0 bases from V and 0 bases from J, with 12 bases in between. The CDR3 is 16 amino acids. CDR3 DNA: TGTGCCAGCAGCTTAGCGGAAGGGCCTCTCTCCTACGAGCAGTACGTC. This encodes CASSLAEGPLSYEQYV.

In its sample, this clonotype was seen many times. V is TRBV6-5 and J is TRBJ1-1; D not certain. CDR1 and CDR2 (germline): MNHEY, SVGAGI. The CDR3 extends over 13 amino acids. Trimming stripped 0 bases from V and 1 base from J, with 3 bases between. The CDR3 sequence: CASSYSSNTEAFF. The CDR3 bases are TGTGCCAGCAGTTACTCTTCGAACACTGAAGCTTTCTTT.

This clonotype turned up a few times. This sequence joins TRBV10-3 and TRBJ2-3; 13 positions agree with TRBD2. From germline, CDR1 is ENHRY and CDR2 SYGVKD. Trimming removed 5 bases from V and 6 bases from J; junction bases left unmatched: 2. This CDR3 is built from 14 residues. CDR3 sequence (DNA): TGTGCCATCAGTATGACTAGCGGGGGGGATACGCAGTATTTT. This translates into CAISMTSGGDTQYF.

This clonotype was recorded once. CDR3 sequence (DNA): TGTGCCAGCAGTGCGGGTCCTTACGAGCAGTACTTC. Translated, it gives CASSAGPYEQYF. The chain uses TRBV27 and TRBJ2-7; D is possibly TRBD2 (5 bases). Trimming took off 5 bases at V and 4 bases at J, with 9 bases between the two ends. The CDR3 length is 12 residues. From germline, CDR1 is MNHEY and CDR2 SMNVEV (reference sequence).

The chain links TRBV6-5 to TRBJ2-7; D not certain. The germline V and J ends were trimmed by 5 bases and 1 base, with 12 bases remaining between them. The CDR3 consists of 14 residues. The germline V gene has CDR1 MNHEY and CDR2 SVGAGI. CDR3: CASSAGPLSYEQYF. DNA for the CDR3: TGTGCCAGCAGTGCCGGGCCCTTATCCTACGAGCAGTACTTC.

This sequence joins TRBV19 and TRBJ2-1, with D perhaps TRBD2 (7 bases). CDR1 and CDR2 (germline): LNHDA, SQIVND (reference sequence). V lost 2 bases, J lost 1 base, and 15 bases lay in between. The CDR3 has 17 residues. CDR3 nucleotide sequence: TGTGCCAGTAGTATACTTTTGAGGGGGGGGTCCTACAATGAGCAGTTCTTC. Translated: CASSILLRGGSYNEQFF.

This chain's CDR3 is CASSIDKSASNQPQHF. The CDR3 DNA is TGTGCCAGTAGTATAGATAAATCGGCGAGCAATCAGCCCCAGCATTTT. The V call is TRBV19, the J call TRBJ1-5; D uncertain. V shed 0 bases and J shed 1 base, with 10 bases lying between them. The CDR3 runs to 16 residues. The germline V gene encodes CDR1 LNHDA and CDR2 SQIVND (reference sequence).

The rearrangement uses TRBV27 and TRBJ1-6, with D uncertain. V lost 0 bases to trimming and J lost 10 bases, with 16 bases between them. CDR3 size: 16 residues. The germline V gene encodes CDR1 MNHEY and CDR2 SMNVEV (reference sequence). The CDR3 bases are TGTGCCAGCAGTTTATCGGTGGGCAGAAAGGAATCACCCCTCCACTTT. This encodes CASSLSVGRKESPLHF.

This clonotype was counted at least ten times. This chain uses TRBV7-2 with TRBJ2-2; no clear D gene. V lost 5 bases and J lost 5, with 9 bases in between. Germline CDR1 SGHTA, CDR2 FQGNSA. The CDR3 has 13 residues. The DNA of the CDR3 is TGTGCCAGCAGCAGGAGCGAAACCGGGGAGCTGTTTTTT. Amino acids: CASSRSETGELFF.

This clonotype was seen a handful of times. The chain recombines TRBV27 with TRBJ1-1; 11 bases agree with TRBD1. The V gene's germline CDR1 is MNHEY and CDR2 SMNVEV (reference sequence). CDR3 length equals 14 residues. Germline trimming cut 8 bases from V and 2 bases from J; bases unmatched to any gene: 4. The CDR3 sequence is CASGGTGGNTEAFF. As DNA, the CDR3 is TGTGCCAGCGGAGGGACAGGGGGAAACACTGAAGCTTTCTTT.

This sequence joins TRBV6-8 and TRBJ2-1, with TRBD1 matching 8 bases. This CDR3 has 15 amino acids. Trimming cost V 6 bases and J 2 bases; bases outside gene matches: 6. The germline V gene encodes CDR1 MNHGY and CDR2 SAAAGT. The CDR3 here is CASSGQGSTYNEQFF. For the CDR3, the DNA is TGTGCCAGCAGCGGACAGGGTAGTACCTACAATGAGCAGTTCTTC.

Concerning this clonotype itself: At one end, the junction sequence differs from germline, possibly due to a read error. This sequence joins TRBV4-2 and TRBJ1-6; D unresolved. Per germline, CDR1 LGHNA and CDR2 YNFKEQ. This CDR3 is 14 amino acids long. The CDR3 DNA reads TGTGCCAGCAGCCAACCGGGCTATTATTCACCCCTCCACTTT. Translation gives CASSQPGYYSPLHF.

This clonotype was recorded a few times. The chain recombines TRBV12-3 or TRBV12-4 with TRBJ2-3; 10 bases line up with TRBD2. CDR3 size: 15 residues. V shed 6 bases and J 0 bases; nucleotides not matched to a gene: 3. This CDR3 is CASRSTSGSTDTQYF. CDR3 bases: TGTGCCAGCAGATCGACTAGCGGGAGCACAGATACGCAGTATTTT.

V gene TRBV6-1 combines with J gene TRBJ2-1; a possible D gene is TRBD1 (6 bases). Between the trimmed V and J ends, which lost 5 bases and 6 bases, there was a span of 20 bases. CDR1 is MNHNS, CDR2 SASEGT, per germline. The CDR3 totals 16 residues. CDR3 protein: CASSQLLDRNPNEQFF. The CDR3 region has the DNA TGTGCCAGCAGTCAACTCCTCGACAGGAACCCCAATGAGCAGTTCTTC.

The table lists this clonotype with a count of one. The CDR3 bases are TGTGCCAGGGGCAGGCGAAACTATGGCTACACCTTC. This encodes CARGRRNYGYTF. This chain joins TRBV2 and TRBJ1-2; D is ambiguous. The CDR3 runs 12 residues. Germline lookup yields CDR1 SNHLY and CDR2 FYNNEI. V gave up 9 bases and J gave up 2 bases, with 10 bases separating them.

This clonotype turned up a few times. The genes are TRBV7-6 and TRBJ2-1; 10 bases fit TRBD2. The junction had 8 bases not matched to a gene; V was cut back by 4 bases and J by 5 bases. The CDR3 loop spans 16 amino acids. CDR1 SGHVS and CDR2 FNYEAQ come from the germline V gene. CDR3 in DNA: TGTGCCAGCAGCTCTTTTACTAGCGGGGCTCACAATGAGCAGTTCTTC. Translation gives CASSSFTSGAHNEQFF.

The rearrangement uses TRBV3-1 and TRBJ2-3, with 7 bases matching TRBD2. The germline gives CDR1 LGHDT, CDR2 YNNKEL (reference sequence). There are 16 residues in the CDR3. V gave up 0 bases and J gave up 2 bases; unmatched junction bases: 5. CDR3 residues: CASSQESGENTDTQYF. CDR3 coding DNA: TGTGCCAGCAGCCAAGAAAGCGGGGAAAACACAGATACGCAGTATTTT.

There are a few counts of this clonotype. This chain joins TRBV6-5 and TRBJ2-6, with unresolved D. Germline CDR1 is MNHEY and CDR2 is SVGAGI. This CDR3 is 14 amino acids long. V lost 5 bases, J lost 4 bases, and 9 bases lay in between. For the CDR3, the DNA is TGTGCCAGCAGTGGCGGTAACGGGGCCAACGTCCTGACTTTC. It specifies CASSGGNGANVLTF.

J is TRBJ1-6 and V is TRBV12-3 or TRBV12-4; D ambiguous. This CDR3 comprises 13 residues. Trimming took off 7 bases at V and 14 bases at J, with 18 bases between the two ends. The CDR3 DNA follows: TGTGCCAGCAAACAAAGGAGTCATGAGGCCCTCCACTTT. This sequence encodes CASKQRSHEALHF.

The table lists this clonotype with a few counts. The chain joins TRBV5-6 to TRBJ2-1, with TRBD2 identical over 10 bases. The CDR3 runs 17 residues. V shed 2 bases, J shed 7 bases, and the junction held 12 bases outside the gene matches. CDR1 and CDR2 (germline): SGHDT, YYEEEE. This CDR3 is CASSFLSGGVGLNEQFF. DNA for the CDR3: TGTGCCAGCAGCTTCCTCAGCGGGGGGGTGGGACTTAATGAGCAGTTCTTC.

V and J are TRBV6-2 or TRBV6-3 and TRBJ2-1; 15 bases fit TRBD2. CDR1 and CDR2 from the germline V gene are MNHEY and SVGEGT. The CDR3 is 19 residues long. The V segment lost 5 bases and the J segment 0 bases; nucleotides outside the gene matches: 8. The DNA for the CDR3 is TGTGCCAGCAGTCTTCCGGGACTAGCGGGGGGAAGCTCCTACAATGAGCAGTTCTTC. The encoded protein is CASSLPGLAGGSSYNEQFF.

This clonotype was counted between two and nine times. The V gene is TRBV6-5, the J gene TRBJ2-1, with TRBD2 matching 11 bases. The V gene end was trimmed by 2 bases and the J gene end by 4 bases; junction bases not matched to a gene: 7. This CDR3 is 17 amino acids long. Per germline, CDR1 MNHEY and CDR2 SVGAGI. The CDR3 loop is CASSYDRLAGQYNEQFF. The CDR3 nucleotides read TGTGCCAGCAGTTACGACCGACTAGCGGGACAGTACAATGAGCAGTTCTTC.

This clonotype was recorded a few times. This sequence joins TRBV20-1 and TRBJ2-3; D gene uncertain. Trimming took off 2 bases at V and 5 bases at J, with 2 bases between the two ends. The CDR3 is 10 residues long. Per the germline V gene, CDR1 is DFQATT and CDR2 is SNEGSKA (reference sequence). CDR3 coding DNA: TGCAGTGCTAGAAAAGATACGCAGTATTTT. Protein sequence: CSARKDTQYF.

V and J are TRBV19 and TRBJ2-7; 9 positions agree with TRBD1. Germline trimming cut 4 bases from V and 3 bases from J; bases unmatched to any gene: 4. The CDR3 consists of 14 residues. Germline CDR1 is LNHDA and CDR2 is SQIVND (reference sequence). CDR3 in DNA: TGTGCCAGTAGTACGGGACAGGGAGTCTACGAGCAGTACTTC. Protein: CASSTGQGVYEQYF.

This clonotype was counted between two and nine times. The rearrangement joins TRBV4-2 to TRBJ1-4; D gene unclear. From germline, CDR1 is LGHNA and CDR2 YNFKEQ. V was clipped by 2 bases and J by 0 bases, with 7 bases between them. The CDR3 is made up of 15 amino acids. CDR3 in amino acids: CASSQRQTTNEKLFF. The CDR3 DNA reads TGTGCCAGCAGCCAACGTCAGACAACTAATGAAAAACTGTTTTTT.

The chain has TRBV27 and TRBJ1-6; D gene uncertain. Germline CDR1 reads MNHEY; CDR2 reads SMNVEV (reference sequence). The CDR3 has 17 amino acids. The V and J ends lost 0 bases and 0 bases respectively, with 9 bases between them. The CDR3 spells CASSLSNEISYNSPLHF. The CDR3 bases are TGTGCCAGCAGTTTATCGAACGAGATCTCCTATAATTCACCCCTCCACTTT.

This clonotype was recorded a few times. The genes are TRBV7-8 and TRBJ1-1, with 8 bases lining up with TRBD1. Unmatched junction bases numbered 10, after V lost 4 bases and J lost 9 bases. Germline V gives CDR1 SGHVS, CDR2 FQNEAQ. The CDR3 spans 14 residues. The CDR3 DNA reads as TGTGCCAGCAGCTCCCAAGACAGGGGTGATCAAGCTTTCTTT. This sequence encodes CASSSQDRGDQAFF.